Listed below are T cell receptor beta chains from one sample, sequenced in a study of radiotherapy plus CTLA-4 blockade in lung cancer. Data came from immunoSEQ multiplex PCR; TCRdb stores just in-frame clones and leaves some out. The table has roughly 100,000 clones, approximately 85% seen once. Sequences were derived from peripheral blood, sampled from a patient treated with radiotherapy plus ipilimumab. The receptor set was obtained from a human donor with non-small cell lung cancer who had a partial response to radiotherapy plus ipilimumab. The CDR3 runs from the conserved cysteine through the conserved F or W. A D gene is named only where the DNA matches it firmly. Not all rows give a size; the values are once, few, many and, for expanded clones, a class.

length	size	D	V	J	DNA	CDR3
14	.	TRBD1	TRBV11-1	TRBJ1-1	TGTGCCAGCAGCTTAGGACAGGGGAGGCCTGAAGCTTTCTTT	CASSLGQGRPEAFF
16	few	TRBD1	TRBV15	TRBJ2-7	TGTGCCACCAGCGTAGGGACAGGCCAGACGTCCTACGAGCAGTACTTC	CATSVGTGQTSYEQYF
16	few	.	TRBV18	TRBJ2-2	TGTGCCAGCTCACCACCGGGACTGGCGAACACCGGGGAGCTGTTTTTT	CASSPPGLANTGELFF
14	.	TRBD1	TRBV5-1	TRBJ1-1	TGCGCCAGCAGCTTCGGACAGGGAAACACTGAAGCTTTCTTT	CASSFGQGNTEAFF
16	.	TRBD2	TRBV2	TRBJ2-2	TGTGCCAGCAGGTCCCCGGGACTAGCGATCCCCGGGGAGCTGTTTTTT	CASRSPGLAIPGELFF
16	few	TRBD1	TRBV12-5	TRBJ2-1	TGTGCTAGTGGTCGAACGGGGACAGGGTCCTACAATGAGCAGTTCTTC	CASGRTGTGSYNEQFF
15	once	TRBD1	TRBV28	TRBJ1-1	TGTGCCAGCAGTCGCCCCGGGACAGAGAACACTGAAGCTTTCTTT	CASSRPGTENTEAFF
15	.	TRBD2	TRBV6-5	TRBJ2-1	TGTGCCAGCAGTTACTCAGGTAGCGGGATCAGTGAGCAGTTCTTC	CASSYSGSGISEQFF
14	.	TRBD2	TRBV6-1	TRBJ2-7	TGTGCCAGCAGTCCCGGAGCTAGCGGGTACGAGCAGTACTTC	CASSPGASGYEQYF
16	.	.	TRBV5-1	TRBJ2-7	TGCGCCAGCAGCTTATCTGCCAGGGAAAGCTCCTACGAGCAGTACTTC	CASSLSARESSYEQYF
10	.	.	TRBV20-1	TRBJ1-2	TGCATTGCCCCGGACTATGGCTACACCTTC	CIAPDYGYTF
11	.	.	TRBV2	TRBJ1-1	TGTGCCAGCAGCGCGGACACTGAAGCTTTCTTT	CASSADTEAFF
16	.	TRBD1	TRBV5-1	TRBJ2-2	TGCGCCAGCAACCGGGGGACAGGGAGTGTTGGCGGGGAGCTGTTTTTT	CASNRGTGSVGGELFF
14	few	.	TRBV30	TRBJ2-3	TGTGCCTGGAGCAGGAGCGGCCCCACAGATACGCAGTATTTT	CAWSRSGPTDTQYF
13	.	.	TRBV5-6	TRBJ2-5	TGTGCCAGCAGCTTGGTAAGCGAAGAGACCCAGTACTTC	CASSLVSEETQYF
14	once	.	TRBV11-3	TRBJ1-3	TGTGCCAGCAGCCCCCTTTTCCGGCTAGACACCATATATTTT	CASSPLFRLDTIYF
16	.	TRBD1	TRBV14	TRBJ2-3	TGTGCCAGCAGCCCGGGACAGAACCTTGCTACAGATACGCAGTATTTT	CASSPGQNLATDTQYF
18	.	TRBD2	TRBV7-3	TRBJ2-2	TGTGCCAGCAGCTTAATTGGACTAGCGGGAGGAAACACCGGGGAGCTGTTTTTT	CASSLIGLAGGNTGELFF
18	.	TRBD2	TRBV5-8	TRBJ2-5	TGTGCCAGCAGCGGCGGGCTAGCGGGAGTAGGGGTTCCAGAGACCCAGTACTTC	CASSGGLAGVGVPETQYF
16	once	TRBD2	TRBV5-1	TRBJ2-1	TGCGCCAGCAGTTCGTTAGCGGGAGCCACCTACAATGAGCAGTTCTTC	CASSSLAGATYNEQFF
13	.	TRBD1	TRBV29-1	TRBJ2-7	TGCAGCGTCGGGGGGACAGGGGACGCCGAGCAGTACTTC	CSVGGTGDAEQYF
16	.	TRBD2	TRBV30	TRBJ2-1	TGTGCCTGGAGTGACTCCGGGACTAGCGGGAGTAATGAGCAGTTCTTC	CAWSDSGTSGSNEQFF
13	.	TRBD2	TRBV28	TRBJ2-7	TGTGCCTTGAGGGGTAGCGGGAGCTACGAGCAGTACTTC	CALRGSGSYEQYF
13	.	.	TRBV6-1	TRBJ2-4	TGTGCCAGCATGCGGCAGGGTGCAGACATTCAGTACTTC	CASMRQGADIQYF
15	.	.	TRBV19	TRBJ1-2	TGTGCCAGTAGTTCCCATCCGGGGGTAGACTATGGCTACACCTTC	CASSSHPGVDYGYTF
16	.	.	TRBV10-3	TRBJ1-3	TGTGCCATCAGTGACACTGGAGGGAAGTCTGGAAACACCATATATTTT	CAISDTGGKSGNTIYF
13	few	TRBD2	TRBV2	TRBJ2-7	TGTGCCAGCAGTCTCGGGGGGACCTACGAGCAGTACTTC	CASSLGGTYEQYF
13	few	TRBD1	TRBV19	TRBJ2-5	TGTGCCACTAGGGACAGTACAGAAGAGACCCAGTACTTC	CATRDSTEETQYF
13	.	TRBD1	TRBV18	TRBJ2-5	TGTGCCAGCTCACGGACAGGCCAAGAGACCCAGTACTTC	CASSRTGQETQYF
15	.	.	TRBV7-2	TRBJ2-2	TGTGCCAGCAGTTGGCGACAAGGGGACACCGGGGAGCTGTTTTTT	CASSWRQGDTGELFF
15	.	TRBD2	TRBV7-9	TRBJ2-1	TGTGCCAGCAGCTTAGGTAGCGGGAGACGCAATGAGCAGTTCTTC	CASSLGSGRRNEQFF
15	.	TRBD2	TRBV4-2	TRBJ2-7	TGTGCCAGCAGCCAAGATCTCGGGAGGTCCTACGAGCAGTACTTC	CASSQDLGRSYEQYF
15	.	.	TRBV18	TRBJ2-2	TGTGCCAGCTCACCACGTGCAGGGGTCACCGGGGAGCTGTTTTTT	CASSPRAGVTGELFF
15	many	TRBD1	TRBV7-3	TRBJ1-1	TGTGCCAGCAGCTTAAGCTCCGACAGGGATACTGAAGCTTTCTTT	CASSLSSDRDTEAFF
14	few	.	TRBV27	TRBJ2-7	TGTGCCAGCAGTTTGAAAGGGGTTTTCTACGAGCAGTACTTC	CASSLKGVFYEQYF
16	.	TRBD1	TRBV28	TRBJ1-1	TGTGCCAGCAGTTTAGGGGCAGGGGGCTCTCACACTGAAGCTTTCTTT	CASSLGAGGSHTEAFF
15	.	TRBD1	TRBV7-3	TRBJ2-7	TGTGCCAGCAGCCCAGGACAGGGGGATTTATACGAGCAGTACTTC	CASSPGQGDLYEQYF
15	.	TRBD2	TRBV10-3	TRBJ2-3	TGTGCCATCAGTGGGACTAGCGGGAGTGGAGATACGCAGTATTTT	CAISGTSGSGDTQYF
11	.	.	TRBV19	TRBJ1-2	TGTGCCAGTAGCTATATGTATGGCTACACCTTC	CASSYMYGYTF
11	.	TRBD1	TRBV30	TRBJ1-4	TGTGCCTGGGAGACAGGGGCAAAACTGTTTTTT	CAWETGAKLFF
13	.	TRBD2	TRBV5-1	TRBJ2-7	TGCGCCAGCAGCCCGGGGGGTCCGGTCGAGCAGTACTTC	CASSPGGPVEQYF
13	.	TRBD2	TRBV2	TRBJ2-4	TGTGCCACCGCTAGCGGGAGAGAATCCATTCAGTACTTC	CATASGRESIQYF
13	.	TRBD1	TRBV2	TRBJ1-2	TGTGCCAGCAGGGAGGGGACAGGTGCCGGCTACACCTTC	CASREGTGAGYTF
11	few	.	TRBV30	TRBJ1-4	TGTGCCTCTGCTGGGGGGGAAAAACTGTTTTTT	CASAGGEKLFF
18	.	.	TRBV4-1	TRBJ2-1	TGCGCCAGCAGCCAAGATCAATTGGGCCTTAGGAGGGCTCGTGAGCAGTTCTTC	CASSQDQLGLRRAREQFF
13	once	.	TRBV6-6	TRBJ2-3	TGTGCCAGCAGTTACTCGAGAGAGGGTACGCAGTATTTT	CASSYSREGTQYF
16	.	TRBD2	TRBV11-3	TRBJ2-5	TGTGCCAGCAGCTTAGTGATAGCGGGAGGGCCAGAGACCCAGTACTTC	CASSLVIAGGPETQYF
15	.	.	TRBV30	TRBJ1-2	TGTGCCTGGAGTGTACTGGGCTACCCTAACTATGGCTACACCTTC	CAWSVLGYPNYGYTF
15	once	.	TRBV9	TRBJ1-4	TGTGCCAGCAGCGAGGACAGTTCAACTAATGAAAAACTGTTTTTT	CASSEDSSTNEKLFF
17	once	.	TRBV5-1	TRBJ2-2	TGCGCCAGCAGCTTGGCGGCGCCACGGGGGTATACCGGGGAGCTGTTTTTT	CASSLAAPRGYTGELFF
12	few	.	TRBV6-5	TRBJ2-7	TGTGCCAGCAGGGACAGTCTCTACGAGCAGTACTTC	CASRDSLYEQYF
13	.	.	TRBV5-1	TRBJ1-1	TGCGCCAGCAGCTTGGATAGGAACACTGAAGCTTTCTTT	CASSLDRNTEAFF
15	.	.	TRBV11-2	TRBJ1-5	TGTGCCAGCAGCTTCCAGGAGGCGGAAGGTCAGCCCCAGCATTTT	CASSFQEAEGQPQHF
14	few	TRBD1	TRBV29-1	TRBJ2-5	TGCAGCGTTGGAGGGGGCGGTGCCTGGGAGACCCAGTACTTC	CSVGGGGAWETQYF